This TCR beta chain comes out of a study of neoadjuvant nivolumab and ipilimumab in lung cancer. General study results and limits: Compared with tumor-adjacent uninvolved lung, resected tumors showed greater richness and clonality. Blood richness before therapy tracked richness in tumors resected after neoadjuvant therapy.

Only a few counts were recorded for this clone. The target antigen is unknown. The repertoire was sequenced with immunoSEQ multiplex PCR; TCRdb's copy has only in-frame clones and lacks some. The sample includes 7,500 to 10,000 clones, 81% of them seen just once. Per the germline V gene, CDR1 is MNHEY and CDR2 is SMNVEV (reference sequence). The V gene end was trimmed by 5 bases and the J gene end by 2 bases; junction bases not matched to a gene: 2. The CDR3 has 14 residues. The sample consisted of peripheral blood, taken before neoadjuvant nivolumab, alone or with ipilimumab. This clonotype originated in an adult with non-small cell lung cancer. The rearrangement joins TRBV27 to TRBJ2-1, with TRBD2 matching 8 bases. In nucleotides, the CDR3 is TGTGCCAGCAGTCCGGGACTAGCCTACAATGAGCAGTTCTTC. Amino acid sequence: CASSPGLAYNEQFF.